The entry that follows covers one T cell receptor (beta chain) sequence. Its target antigen remains unknown. One base away there is no much larger clone; base qualities are not given. In the germline V gene, CDR1 corresponds to MGHRA and CDR2 to YSYEKL. Taken from cysteine to phenylalanine, the CDR3 has 16 residues. Only CDR3 DNA remains: 48 bases, in frame from the first base. A distance of 15 bases separates the germline ends of V and J, which lose 0 bases and 4 bases respectively. CD8 naive samples were CD45RO-negative cells positively selected for CCR7, giving a CD45RA+CCR7+ population that excluded TemRA cells. Healthy HIV-negative adults with no recently reported acute infections or vaccinations were included as donors. Every donor was a Caucasian adult living in Nashville, Tennessee, USA. Blood was collected by leukapheresis, and PBMCs were isolated by Ficoll-Histopaque density gradient centrifugation and then cryopreserved in liquid nitrogen vapor phase. Analytical flow cytometry was used to check the purity and quantity of each magnetically sorted T cell population. Genomic DNA was isolated from every sorted fraction and measured by UV absorbance on a Nanodrop 2000c.

The source of the sample is a study of shared clonotypes between healthy human individuals (dated by TCRdb to about 2020). For the study in its entirety: The cohort included three men and a couple of women between 18 and 49 years of age. For each donor, three plates each were used for CD4 naive and CD4 memory, two plates were used for CD8 naive, and one plate was used for CD8 memory. The study deeply sequenced blood TCR repertoires of several healthy adults to estimate repertoire size and the extent of clonotype sharing between individuals. Libraries were prepared and TCR repertoires were sequenced by different laboratories using diverse techniques, in order to increase sequencing depth and limit assay-specific biases. Between about 0.9 and 10 billion PBMCs per donor were obtained by leukapheresis.

Broad study findings and their caveats: Sampling was restricted to blood, and TCR repertoires in tissues likely differ from the TCR repertoires found in blood. Incomplete sequencing was indicated by rarefaction of sorted-subset datasets, despite the large sequencing depth. When a handful of donors were compared, the shared fraction of clonotypes was approximately 5% for naive CD4, less than 4% for naive CD8, roughly 2.5% for memory CD4, and 0.4% for memory CD8. Because the study included only a small number of donors, the genetic and exposure-history diversity represented was limited. Compared with non-shared clonotypes, clonotypes shared by all four sorted-subset donors had higher generation probabilities. Naive subsets generally had larger estimated clonotype richness than memory subsets. Pairwise subsampling indicated that sequencing depth was expected to affect the degree of clonotype sharing among donors.

TCR CDR3 regions were amplified from genomic DNA by multiplex PCR using the deep immunoSEQ assay. Extracted genomic DNA from each cell subset was distributed evenly across all wells of several immunoSEQ 96-well plates, and each plate was treated as a replicate. Each replicate PCR for sorted subsets received around 200 ng genomic DNA, equal to about 30,000 T cell genomes. The purified libraries were quantified using a Qubit 3.0 fluorometer, sized with a Bioanalyzer 2100, and then quantified again using the KAPA Library Quantification kit. Every immunoSEQ 96-well plate was sequenced on a dedicated single-read 150-cycle Illumina NextSeq 550 flow cell. The authors' pipeline ran thus. Because only junctional sequences without quality scores were contained in the immunoSEQ output, filtering matching that applied to full-length reads could not be performed. Sequences were annotated with PyIR, a Python wrapper for IgBLAST v1.9, and V/J genes and CDR3 were assigned using IMGT germline references. Any read was removed if the V/J assignment was weak (E-value above 1e-6), the CDR3 was missing, or the read contained stop codons, out-of-frame junctions, or ambiguous translated residues. A V3J clonotype was defined by an identical inferred V gene, J gene, and CDR3 amino acid sequence. Percentage overlap between repertoires was computed as shared unique clonotypes divided by the size of the smaller repertoire. Three approaches were used to assess repertoire richness: RTK rarefaction, the Chao1 estimator, and Recon v2.1 estimates of unobserved clonotypes. Generation probabilities were computed with OLGA for all TCRbeta clonotypes obtained by the gDNA method from four donors. This immuneACCESS table, as held by TCRdb, lists in-frame sequences with V and J called but not all clones. Of the missing ones, under half trace to an unresolved V gene in checked studies; the others have no known cause. The DNA gave D and trimming, while V, J and clone size come from that table. This sample holds around 2,000,000 clones; more than 85% were observed only once. Roughly 1.7% of the sample belongs to the ten largest clones.

The sequence was collected from a man aged 18 to 35 in good health. Some clones in this sample may be carry-over from other donors' samples. Recombination linked TRBV4-1 to TRBJ1-2, with a weak D call of TRBD1 (6 bases match). Sequencing was performed on naive CD8+ T cells from PBMCs. Reading the label with the study, this specimen's cell subset or site is: CD45RA+CCR7+. The CDR3 region: CASSQERLTGTYGYTF. The nucleotides read TGCGCCAGCAGCCAAGAAAGACTAACAGGGACCTATGGCTACACCTTC.